Sequencing of this T cell receptor beta chain was carried out in a study of OX40 agonist ivuxolimab in advanced cancers. As for the study in general: Ivuxolimab was delivered to patients intravenously every 2 weeks at doses spanning 0.01 to 10 mg/kg. The dose-escalation cohort was approximately 84% male, with a mean age of around 60 years, ranging about 23 to 90. Overall study findings and caveats: The specificity for antigen of the expanded peripheral T cells was not determined.

From germline, CDR1 is MDHEN and CDR2 SYDVKM. The CDR3 sequence is 12 residues long. Trimming stripped 1 base from V and 5 bases from J, with 6 bases between. Of note for this clone: Its target is unknown.

Generated by immunoSEQ multiplex PCR, the TCRdb table keeps only in-frame clones and is missing some. Of approximately 70,000 clones in the sample, 88% are singletons; the top ten hold about 0.26%. The V call is TRBV28, the J call TRBJ2-7; D call uncertain. The sample here was CD4+ or CD8+ T cells sorted from blood, taken in a trial of the OX40 agonist ivuxolimab. This sequence originates from an adult with an advanced solid tumor such as melanoma, head and neck, liver or kidney cancer. The CDR3 sequence is CASSLSLNEQYF. The CDR3 region has the DNA TGTGCCAGCAGTTTATCCCTCAACGAGCAGTACTTC.